This T cell receptor (beta chain) originates from a study of identical twins (dated by TCRdb to 2016 to 2017). For context, the study as a whole: To test whether fetal clonotypes persist, this study deep-sequenced TCR alpha and beta repertoires from monozygotic twins, from unrelated adults of various ages, and from cord blood. To rule out contamination, the twin experiments were replicated at different times with different library preparation protocols. The full study reports these points: The excess sharing between twins in beta out-of-frame sequences was weaker because fewer shared sequences reduced the signal-to-noise ratio. Abundant cord blood beta clonotypes carried fewer insertions; young adult naive repertoires showed a weaker similar trend, while memory repertoires showed none. In monozygotic twins, out-of-frame TCR alpha sharing was systematically underestimated by recombination models, although the models agreed with sharing between unrelated individuals. Invariant T cells such as MAIT and iNKT could partly confound zero-insertion analyses, although diverse VJ usage argued against such confounding for most clonotypes. Conclusions relied on cross-sectional statistical analysis, since the same donors could not be followed over many years. Out-of-frame TCR alpha sequences shared between twins showed an excess of low generation-probability sequences compared with coincidental sharing between unrelated individuals.

Only healthy Caucasian donors were included. The twin cohort comprised three pairs of female monozygotic twins, all aged roughly 18 to 29 years. Peripheral blood mononuclear cells were the source from which RNA for the TCR libraries was isolated. Libraries came from 5' RACE. Sequencing used an Illumina HiSeq 2000. Template switching introduced a universal primer binding site; the final cDNA contained a unique molecular identifier, enabling accurate counting of TCR cDNA molecules. Specific primers in the conserved constant-segment region were used to synthesize first-strand cDNA for the TCR alpha and beta chains. Each cDNA library was double barcoded, with a SMART-Mk sample barcode plus Illumina barcodes, to control for contamination. Two successive PCR steps introduced TruSeq adapter sequences along with Illumina sample barcodes. TCR alpha and beta cDNA libraries were sequenced on the Illumina HiSeq platform with custom primers. From the authors' description of their analysis: Unique molecular identifiers were extracted from raw reads with MiGEC, and CDR3 positions were determined with MiXCR. Recombination models were inferred per individual with the repgenHMM and IGoR tools using an EM algorithm. Shared clonotype analysis was performed with the tcR package in R, normalizing sharing by the product of cloneset sizes. To study raw recombination free of thymic and clonal selection effects, out-of-frame nonproductive sequences were analyzed. TCRdb trimmed public reads at Q25 via fastp, called clones via MiXCR and kept in-frame beta chains. One record per CDR3 amino acid sequence lists the most common genes and DNA. The V and J calls, along with clone size, are taken from TCRdb and not from the paper's own processing. This sample gives about 700,000 distinct CDR3 sequences in total; 8.5% to 9.5% of them show up just once. The top ten clonotypes cover 0.98% of the sample.

Concerning this clonotype itself: Its antigen remains unidentified. Base-call qualities are not available, and no considerably larger clone is one nucleotide away.

These data were also filed under a second study, of yellow fever vaccine responses in identical twins. Per the second study: The T cell response to vaccination in identical twins was reported by the authors to appear partly convergent and partly personalized. In identical twins, the study followed T cell clones that responded to the vaccine with precision.

The material sequenced was PBMCs. This receptor was identified in a young woman in good health.

This receptor has the CDR3 CASSLRLQGVVGRFGETQYF. The nucleotide sequence is TGTGCCAGCAGTTTACGGTTGCAGGGAGTCGTTGGTCGCTTTGGAGAGACCCAGTACTTC. The chain uses TRBV28 and TRBJ2-5; the D segment is perhaps TRBD1 or TRBD2, each sharing 5 matched bases. The germline V gene provides CDR1 MDHEN and CDR2 SYDVKM. V was cut back by 2 bases and J by 4 bases, leaving a gap of 29 bases between them. CDR3 length: 20 amino acids, cysteine to phenylalanine. The retained sequence is limited to the CDR3, 60 bases, with the frame set at the first base.